The TCR beta chain described here comes from a study of cytomegalovirus exposure and HLA in healthy donors. V was pared by 2 bases and J by 2 bases, with 3 bases of the junction left unmatched. Germline V gene data show CDR1 as GTSNPN and CDR2 as SVGIG (reference sequence). CDR3 length: 16 residues. Amplification used 60 Vbeta primers and 13 Jbeta primers. Data came from immunoSEQ multiplex PCR; TCRdb stores just in-frame clones and leaves some out. This sample has 60,000 to 65,000 clones, with about 65% found just once. The sample comprised PBMCs. This sequence joins TRBV30 and TRBJ2-5; 15 bases are a match to TRBD2. The source is a man between 45 and 60 years old in good health and CMV-seropositive. The CDR3 nucleotides read TGTGCCTGGAGTCTCGGACTAGCGGGGGGGCAAGAGACCCAGTACTTC. Encoded protein: CAWSLGLAGGQETQYF.